The subject of this entry is one T cell receptor (beta chain). RNA transcripts were the template for amplifying TCR beta CDR3 regions. First-round RT-PCR of the TCR CDR3 relied on the HTBI primer set. TCRdb processed the multiplex PCR reads anew with MiXCR; each CDR3 protein has one entry. The sample records about 180,000 distinct CDR3 sequences, 15% to 20% being singletons. The data originate from a study of T cells in Graves' hyperthyroidism and ophthalmopathy. Looked up from germline, CDR1 is GTSNPN and CDR2 is SVGIG (reference sequence). The germline V and J ends were trimmed by 0 bases and 13 bases, with 16 bases remaining between them. The CDR3 consists of 13 residues.

The V gene is TRBV30, the J gene TRBJ2-1, with a tentative D call TRBD1 (5 bases). This sequence originates from a woman aged 45 to 65 with Graves' hyperthyroidism. Specimen: blood. CDR3 protein: CAWSVQEAAVQFF. CDR3 in DNA: TGTGCCTGGAGTGTACAGGAAGCCGCCGTTCAGTTCTTC.